The present T cell receptor beta chain was sequenced within a study of identical twins. Study findings and constraints: Fewer insertions marked abundant cord blood beta clonotypes; young adult naive trended weakly, memory not at all.

TCRdb used MiXCR to reprocess the 5' RACE reads, holding one entry per CDR3 protein. Of fewer than 650,000 distinct CDR3 sequences listed, 7.1% were seen once; the top ten hold 1.6%. CDR3 length: 13 residues. Germline CDR1 and CDR2: MNHGY and SAAAGT. Trimming took 6 bases from V and 3 from J; bases not matched to a gene: 4. This clonotype was observed a handful of times. Its antigen is undetermined. These data are also associated with another study on yellow fever vaccine responses in identical twins.

Sequenced material: PBMCs. The chain recombines TRBV6-8 with TRBJ1-2, with TRBD1 identical over 7 bases. The receptor comes from a woman aged 18-30 years in good health. The CDR3 coding sequence is TGTGCCAGCAGAACAACAGGGGACTATGGCTACACCTTC. Its protein is CASRTTGDYGYTF.